This TCR beta chain was identified during a study of beta chain features in type 1 diabetes. Notes on the study in general: Type 1 diabetes patients had moderately but significantly shorter TCRB CDR3s in all four CD4+ subsets.

This CDR3 comprises 15 residues. Germline CDR1 and CDR2: LGHNA and YSLEER. V lost 0 bases to trimming and J lost 2 bases, with 11 bases between them. In the case of this clone: Its antigen is unidentified.

Cells sorted by CD45RO/CCR7/CD25/CD127/CD95/CD27 comprised CD4+ naive, central memory, regulatory and stem cell-like memory cells. Sorting produced populations that all topped 95% purity. cDNA synthesis used the whole RNA isolate, giving expressed TCRB sequences. For naive, central memory and regulatory T cell samples, reads averaged approximately 3.9 million. Method: immunoSEQ multiplex PCR; TCRdb's copy keeps in-frame clones and lacks some. This sample has 300,000 to 400,000 clones; 11% occur once, and the top ten carry around 0.015%. The sequencing input was naive CD4+ T cells from blood. This receptor was obtained from a woman aged 30 to 39 in good health. The chain recombines TRBV4-3 with TRBJ2-7; D may be TRBD1 (6 bases). Here the CDR3 reads CASSQEGRTAYEQYF. The CDR3 DNA sequence: TGCGCCAGCAGCCAAGAAGGCAGGACAGCCTACGAGCAGTACTTC.